A selection of T cell receptor beta chains follows, all from one sample in a study of T cells after yellow fever vaccination. Using its own MiXCR run on the 5' RACE reads, TCRdb lists one record per CDR3 protein. The sample has about 500,000 distinct CDR3 sequences; about a sixth are singletons. This material consisted of PBMCs, taken more than 4 days after the first yellow fever vaccination. Receptor source: a man aged 18 to 35 who received the YFV17D yellow fever vaccine. Each CDR3 is given with its conserved first and last residue. Each record gives: V gene, clone size, J gene, CDR3 length, D gene, CDR3 DNA, CDR3 protein. D genes are given only for firm matches. Expanded clones are given a class, and other clones once, few, many or no size at all.

TRBV5-4	.	TRBJ2-3	17	.	TGTGCCAGCAGCTTGGGGGGGCAGCGGGGAAACACAGATACGCAGTATTTT	CASSLGGQRGNTDTQYF
TRBV6-1	few	TRBJ2-3	13	.	TGTGCCAGCAGGGAAGAGGGGCCAGATACGCAGTATTTT	CASREEGPDTQYF
TRBV27	few	TRBJ2-7	15	.	TGTGCCAGCAGTTTATTGCCGGACAGTACGCTCGAGCAGTACTTC	CASSLLPDSTLEQYF
TRBV12-3/TRBV12-4	.	TRBJ1-3	15	.	TGTGCCAGCAGTTCCCACATGGGGGCTCGGGACACCATATATTTT	CASSSHMGARDTIYF
TRBV19	.	TRBJ2-1	15	.	TGTGCCAGTACCTCACTCCAGGACAGATACAATGAGCAGTTCTTC	CASTSLQDRYNEQFF
TRBV5-1	few	TRBJ2-3	16	TRBD1	TGCGCCAGCAGCTCAGGGACAGGGGGCGTCGTGAATACGCAGTATTTT	CASSSGTGGVVNTQYF
TRBV9	.	TRBJ2-7	18	TRBD2	TGTGCCAGCGCGCCCCACGGGGGGTCGGGGCTAACATCCTACGAGCAGTACTTC	CASAPHGGSGLTSYEQYF
TRBV6-5	.	TRBJ2-2	17	.	TGTGCCAGCAGTTACTTGGGAAGGACCACTTTACCCGGGGAGCTGTTTTTT	CASSYLGRTTLPGELFF
TRBV12-3/TRBV12-4	.	TRBJ2-1	14	TRBD2	TGTGCCAGCAGTCCCCCGACTAGCGGGGGGGCCTTCTTCTTC	CASSPPTSGGAFFF
TRBV20-1	.	TRBJ2-1	14	TRBD2	TGCAGTGCTAGTGAAGCGGGGGCCCACAATGAGCAGTTCTTC	CSASEAGAHNEQFF
TRBV19	.	TRBJ2-1	13	.	TGTGCCAGTAGTATTCCGGGGGCCTATGAGCAGTTCTTC	CASSIPGAYEQFF
TRBV7-9	.	TRBJ2-7	15	TRBD1	TGTGCCAGCAGTTCAAAGACAGGGAGAAACTACGAGCAGTACTTC	CASSSKTGRNYEQYF
TRBV5-1	few	TRBJ2-2	15	.	TGCGCCAGCAGCTTGGACGCCCCCGAGACCGGGGAGCTGTTTTTT	CASSLDAPETGELFF
TRBV5-1	.	TRBJ2-1	13	.	TGCGCCAGCAGCTTGGCGAGGAACAATGAGCAGTTCTTC	CASSLARNNEQFF
TRBV18	.	TRBJ2-3	14	.	TGTGCCAGCTCACCAACGGGGTGGACAGATACGCAGTATTTT	CASSPTGWTDTQYF
TRBV6-5	.	TRBJ2-7	16	.	TGTGCCAGCAGTTACCTGGCAGGGGATACCTACTACGAGCAGTACTTC	CASSYLAGDTYYEQYF
TRBV4-1	.	TRBJ2-5	18	TRBD2	TGCGCCAGCAGCCAAGAATTGAGGCTCGGGGGGGGGAGAGAGACCCAGTACTTC	CASSQELRLGGGRETQYF
TRBV12-3/TRBV12-4	few	TRBJ2-6	16	.	TGTGCCAGCAGTCCCCTAAGGTCCGGTGGGGCCAACGTCCTGACTTTC	CASSPLRSGGANVLTF
TRBV6-1	few	TRBJ1-6	14	TRBD1	TGTGCCAGCAGTGTCGACAGGGGCGAGTCACCCCTCCACTTT	CASSVDRGESPLHF
TRBV5-5	.	TRBJ2-1	15	TRBD1	TGTGCCAGCAGCTTATACTGGACAGGCAACAATGAGCAGTTCTTC	CASSLYWTGNNEQFF
TRBV20-1	.	TRBJ1-2	17	.	TGCAGTGCTCCCCTGAGGGTCAGAGACGCAGCTAACTATGGCTACACCTTC	CSAPLRVRDAANYGYTF
TRBV27	few	TRBJ1-5	14	.	TGTGCCAGCAGTTTTCGGGGGGAAAGTCAGCCCCAGCATTTT	CASSFRGESQPQHF
TRBV5-5	.	TRBJ2-7	14	.	TGTGCCAGCAGCTCACCCGGGGTCTCCTACGAGCAGTACTTC	CASSSPGVSYEQYF
TRBV7-8	few	TRBJ1-5	16	TRBD1	TGTGCCAGCAGCTTATTAGGGACAGGGGGTAATCAGCCCCAGCATTTT	CASSLLGTGGNQPQHF
TRBV19	few	TRBJ1-1	16	.	TGTGCCAGTAGTGAGGAAATACGGGACACACACACTGAAGCTTTCTTT	CASSEEIRDTHTEAFF
TRBV5-6	.	TRBJ2-3	15	.	TGTGCCAGCAGCTTGATCCGAATTAGCACAGATACGCAGTATTTT	CASSLIRISTDTQYF
TRBV5-1	.	TRBJ2-3	17	TRBD2	TGCGCCAGCAGCTTGGCCTTGCTAGCGGGGGTCACAGATACGCAGTATTTT	CASSLALLAGVTDTQYF
TRBV7-2	.	TRBJ1-5	15	.	TGTGCCAGCAGCTGGGGGGGAGGGGATGGTCAGCCCCAGCATTTT	CASSWGGGDGQPQHF
TRBV14	.	TRBJ2-1	14	.	TGTGCCAGCAGCCCCTCGAGAGGGTACAATGAGCAGTTCTTC	CASSPSRGYNEQFF
TRBV5-1	.	TRBJ2-7	15	TRBD2	TGCGCCAGCAGCTTTACTAGCGGGGGGACCTACGAGCAGTACTTC	CASSFTSGGTYEQYF
TRBV6-5	few	TRBJ2-1	16	.	TGTGCCAGCAGTTACTCGAGCAGACCCCTCTACAATGAGCAGTTCTTC	CASSYSSRPLYNEQFF
TRBV4-3	few	TRBJ2-1	13	.	TGCGCCAGCAGCCAAGAGTCGGGGAATGAGCAGTTCTTC	CASSQESGNEQFF
TRBV27	few	TRBJ2-7	14	.	TGTGCCAGCAGTCGGATCGAGAGCTCCTACGAGCAGTACTTC	CASSRIESSYEQYF
TRBV7-8	many	TRBJ2-3	15	.	TGTGCCAGCAGCTCGCAGGCGCTGGGGGGAGATACGCAGTATTTT	CASSSQALGGDTQYF
TRBV6-2/TRBV6-3	few	TRBJ2-7	13	TRBD2	TGTGCCACCGGGGGGTACCGGTCCTACGAGCAGTACTTC	CATGGYRSYEQYF
TRBV20-1	few	TRBJ2-3	15	TRBD2	TGCAGTGCTTCTCGTTCTAGCGGCAGCACAGATACGCAGTATTTT	CSASRSSGSTDTQYF
TRBV29-1	many	TRBJ2-3	10	.	TGCAGCGTTGGCGACGATACGCAGTATTTT	CSVGDDTQYF
TRBV12-3/TRBV12-4	few	TRBJ2-1	15	TRBD2	TGTGCCAGCAGCCGGGGGGTTCCGACCTACAATGAGCAGTTCTTC	CASSRGVPTYNEQFF
TRBV5-5	.	TRBJ1-1	12	.	TGTGCCAGCAGCTCCGATACAGAGGAAGCTTTCTTT	CASSSDTEEAFF
TRBV6-1	few	TRBJ1-1	13	TRBD1	TGTGCCAGCACCGGGACAGGTGGGGTAGGGGCTTTCTTT	CASTGTGGVGAFF
TRBV10-3	.	TRBJ1-1	13	.	TGTGCCATCAGGGTCACATTAAACACTGAAGCTTTCTTT	CAIRVTLNTEAFF
TRBV7-9	.	TRBJ2-2	15	.	TGTGCCAGCAGCTTACGACGGTTGCAGACCGGGGAGCTGTTTTTT	CASSLRRLQTGELFF
TRBV5-1	.	TRBJ2-3	14	.	TGCGCCAGCACCTTTTTGGGTAGCGCAGATACGCAGTATTTT	CASTFLGSADTQYF
TRBV2	.	TRBJ2-3	15	TRBD1	TGTGCCAGCAGTCCCGCGACAGGGGTGGCAGATACGCAGTATTTT	CASSPATGVADTQYF
TRBV6-2/TRBV6-3	.	TRBJ1-1	12	.	TGTGCCAGCAGTATGGATCTGGGAGTAGCTTTCTTT	CASSMDLGVAFF
TRBV7-8	.	TRBJ2-1	15	.	TGTGCCAGCAGCTTTCAGGAGGGCTCCTACAATGAGCAGTTCTTC	CASSFQEGSYNEQFF
TRBV28	.	TRBJ1-5	12	.	TGTGCCAGCAGGTCCAATAATCAGCCCCAGCATTTT	CASRSNNQPQHF
TRBV6-5	few	TRBJ2-2	15	.	TGTGCCAGCAGTTATAGGGGCCCTGGCACGGGGGAGCTGTTTTTT	CASSYRGPGTGELFF
TRBV5-1	few	TRBJ2-7	15	TRBD2	TGCGCCAGCAGCACGGGGGGGACGGGGTCCTACGAGCAGTACTTC	CASSTGGTGSYEQYF
TRBV6-1	.	TRBJ2-1	16	TRBD1	TGTGCCAGCAGTGAACGGAACAGGGGCTCCTACAATGAGCAGTTCTTC	CASSERNRGSYNEQFF
TRBV5-1	.	TRBJ2-5	14	.	TGCGCCAGCAGCTTGGGGCCTCAAGGGGAGACCCAGTACTTC	CASSLGPQGETQYF
TRBV5-6	many	TRBJ2-3	15	.	TGTGCCAGCAGCTTGGAATTGGGACGGACAGATACGCAGTATTTT	CASSLELGRTDTQYF
TRBV7-2	.	TRBJ1-1	14	.	TGTGCCAGCAGCCCGGGGGGGGGGCTCCATGAAGCTTTCTTT	CASSPGGGLHEAFF
TRBV4-1	.	TRBJ1-2	17	.	TGCGCCAGCAGCCAAGTGGGCTCCGAAAGAGCTAACTATGGCTACACCTTC	CASSQVGSERANYGYTF
TRBV7-2	few	TRBJ2-3	12	.	TGTGCCAGCGAGGGGGGAGCAAATACGCAGTATTTT	CASEGGANTQYF
TRBV12-3/TRBV12-4	.	TRBJ1-3	16	TRBD1	TGTGCCAGCAGTTTAAGCCCGGGACAGGGACAAGGGACCATATATTTT	CASSLSPGQGQGTIYF
TRBV5-1	few	TRBJ2-5	14	TRBD1	TGCGCCAGCAGCGTTCAGACAGGGGCGGAGACCCAGTACTTC	CASSVQTGAETQYF
TRBV6-1	.	TRBJ2-5	14	TRBD1	TGTGCCAGCAGTGCGACAGGGTGGGCAGAGACCCAGTACTTC	CASSATGWAETQYF
TRBV14	.	TRBJ2-6	19	TRBD1	TGTGCCAGCAGCCAAGCGCTGTCGGGACAGTCCTCTGGGGCCAACGTCCTGACTTTC	CASSQALSGQSSGANVLTF